The rows below give T cell receptor beta chains drawn from one sample of a study of prognosis after radiotherapy for stage I lung cancer. TCRdb redid the calling of the multiplex PCR reads with MiXCR, one entry per CDR3 protein. The profile shows about 16,000 distinct CDR3 sequences, around 40% of them singletons. The source was PBMCs, collected before or after stereotactic body radiation therapy (not recorded which). The receptors here all came from a donor aged 50 or older with non-small cell lung cancer. The CDR3 runs from the conserved cysteine through the conserved F or W. The D gene is left open where the match is weak.

cdr3_length: 16
v_call: TRBV7-8
d_call: .
j_call: TRBJ1-5
cdr3_aa: CASSLAVADGNQPQHF

cdr3_length: 15
v_call: TRBV14
d_call: .
j_call: TRBJ2-3
cdr3_aa: CASSQTSGNTDTQYF

cdr3_length: 17
v_call: TRBV28
d_call: .
j_call: TRBJ1-5
cdr3_aa: CASSSFGGSFGNQPQHF

cdr3_length: 13
v_call: TRBV6-2/TRBV6-3
d_call: .
j_call: TRBJ2-7
cdr3_aa: CARSRAGPSEQYF

cdr3_length: 15
v_call: TRBV6-2/TRBV6-3
d_call: .
j_call: TRBJ2-7
cdr3_aa: CASSYGDPLSYEQYF

cdr3_length: 16
v_call: TRBV27
d_call: TRBD2
j_call: TRBJ2-1
cdr3_aa: CASSPVWGGRGNEQFF

cdr3_length: 17
v_call: TRBV6-2/TRBV6-3
d_call: .
j_call: TRBJ2-1
cdr3_aa: CASSHSNPSLDAREQFF

cdr3_length: 15
v_call: TRBV10-3
d_call: TRBD1
j_call: TRBJ2-1
cdr3_aa: CAIMSKWDRVNEQFF

cdr3_length: 13
v_call: TRBV27
d_call: .
j_call: TRBJ2-3
cdr3_aa: CASSPLSSDTQYF

cdr3_length: 15
v_call: TRBV12-3/TRBV12-4
d_call: TRBD1
j_call: TRBJ2-7
cdr3_aa: CASSDHRGASYEQYF

cdr3_length: 15
v_call: TRBV27
d_call: TRBD1
j_call: TRBJ2-3
cdr3_aa: CASGGGGTDTDTQYF

cdr3_length: 14
v_call: TRBV20-1
d_call: .
j_call: TRBJ2-7
cdr3_aa: CSARIWQALNEQYF

cdr3_length: 14
v_call: TRBV28
d_call: TRBD1
j_call: TRBJ1-5
cdr3_aa: CASRQGMGNQPQHF

cdr3_length: 15
v_call: TRBV4-1
d_call: .
j_call: TRBJ1-2
cdr3_aa: CASSQDALANYGYTF

cdr3_length: 15
v_call: TRBV2
d_call: .
j_call: TRBJ2-6
cdr3_aa: CASSEGLIGAKVLTF

cdr3_length: 14
v_call: TRBV19
d_call: .
j_call: TRBJ1-3
cdr3_aa: CASSRNHPGNTIYF

cdr3_length: 12
v_call: TRBV2
d_call: .
j_call: TRBJ2-3
cdr3_aa: CASQQVVDTQYF

cdr3_length: 12
v_call: TRBV6-1
d_call: .
j_call: TRBJ2-7
cdr3_aa: CASRTSSYEYYF

cdr3_length: 16
v_call: TRBV6-1
d_call: TRBD1
j_call: TRBJ1-2
cdr3_aa: CASSTGQGASNYGYTF

cdr3_length: 13
v_call: TRBV29-1
d_call: TRBD2
j_call: TRBJ2-5
cdr3_aa: CSATSGGQETQYF

cdr3_length: 15
v_call: TRBV7-8
d_call: TRBD2
j_call: TRBJ2-3
cdr3_aa: CASSPLDLRGGTQYF

cdr3_length: 12
v_call: TRBV2
d_call: .
j_call: TRBJ2-7
cdr3_aa: CASRQISYEQYF

cdr3_length: 12
v_call: TRBV4-2
d_call: .
j_call: TRBJ2-1
cdr3_aa: CASSWMANEQFF

cdr3_length: 15
v_call: TRBV27
d_call: TRBD2
j_call: TRBJ2-5
cdr3_aa: CASRNWPSGPETQYF

cdr3_length: 15
v_call: TRBV20-1
d_call: TRBD1
j_call: TRBJ1-5
cdr3_aa: CSARYGTGGDQPQHF

cdr3_length: 13
v_call: TRBV5-1
d_call: .
j_call: TRBJ1-2
cdr3_aa: CASSLAGGGGYTF

cdr3_length: 14
v_call: TRBV28
d_call: .
j_call: TRBJ1-5
cdr3_aa: CASSLRSSNQPQHF

cdr3_length: 13
v_call: TRBV11-3
d_call: .
j_call: TRBJ1-6
cdr3_aa: CASSLDQNSPLHF

cdr3_length: 15
v_call: TRBV19
d_call: .
j_call: TRBJ1-5
cdr3_aa: CVSSIDHQVGQPQHF

cdr3_length: 16
v_call: TRBV18
d_call: .
j_call: TRBJ1-5
cdr3_aa: CASSLRQENSNQPQHF

cdr3_length: 12
v_call: TRBV24-1
d_call: .
j_call: TRBJ1-2
cdr3_aa: CATSEYSGGYTF

cdr3_length: 15
v_call: TRBV20-1
d_call: .
j_call: TRBJ2-3
cdr3_aa: CSVVVPAPSTDTQYF

cdr3_length: 15
v_call: TRBV6-1
d_call: .
j_call: TRBJ1-1
cdr3_aa: CASQAAADGNTEAFF

cdr3_length: 16
v_call: TRBV27
d_call: TRBD2
j_call: TRBJ2-3
cdr3_aa: CASSPWTSGTSDTQYF

cdr3_length: 19
v_call: TRBV7-2
d_call: TRBD1
j_call: TRBJ2-3
cdr3_aa: CASSLGTGGFRTNTDTQYF

cdr3_length: 16
v_call: TRBV11-2
d_call: TRBD2
j_call: TRBJ2-1
cdr3_aa: CASSSLVAGFPNEQFF

cdr3_length: 13
v_call: TRBV6-1
d_call: .
j_call: TRBJ1-1
cdr3_aa: CASISTANTEAFF